The 21 T cell receptor beta chains below all came from one sample that was sequenced in a study of blood T cell repertoires in COVID-19. Assay used: immunoSEQ multiplex PCR; TCRdb lists only in-frame clones, some missing. The sample has over 150,000 clones, approximately 91% seen once. The specimen sequenced was peripheral blood. The receptors shown here come from a young man with acute or convalescent COVID-19.

The chain recombines TRBV19 with TRBJ2-3; D is undetermined. Trimming pared 8 bases from V and 6 bases from J, leaving 18 bases between. The CDR3 is made up of 14 amino acids. Per the germline V gene, CDR1 is LNHDA and CDR2 is SQIVND (reference sequence). The CDR3, as DNA: TGTGCCAGTTCCGTCCTCTTGGTGCGGGATACGCAGTATTTT. Protein product: CASSVLLVRDTQYF.

This rearrangement joins TRBV27 to TRBJ1-6; 10 nucleotides align to TRBD1. Germline V gene lookup returns CDR1 MNHEY and CDR2 SMNVEV (reference sequence). This CDR3 has 16 residues. V lost 1 base, J lost 10 bases, and 7 bases stayed unmatched. As DNA, the CDR3 is TGTGCCAGCAGTTTATTGGGAGGGACAGGGGTCTCACCCCTCCACTTT. Translating it yields CASSLLGGTGVSPLHF.

V and J are TRBV4-1 and TRBJ2-7, with D uncertain. Trimming pared 4 bases from V and 5 bases from J, leaving 9 bases between. Per germline, CDR1 MGHRA and CDR2 YSYEKL. The CDR3 is 12 residues long. CDR3 coding DNA: TGCGCCAGCAGCCTGCACACCAACGAGCAGTACTTC. Its protein is CASSLHTNEQYF.

The chain combines TRBV24-1 with TRBJ2-1, with a possible D match to TRBD1 (5 bases). The germline V gene has CDR1 KGHDR and CDR2 SFDVKD. Trimming shortened V by 1 base and J by 8 bases, and 14 bases separated the two germline ends. The CDR3 has 15 residues. As DNA, the CDR3 is TGTGCCACCAGTGATTTAGGGGCTACCAAAGATGAGCAGTTCTTC. This translates into CATSDLGATKDEQFF.

This clone occurred once. V and J are TRBV6-2 or TRBV6-3 and TRBJ2-1; 7 bases line up with TRBD1. The ends lost 3 bases at V and 4 bases at J; junction bases unmatched: 9. Germline V gene sequence: CDR1 MNHEY, CDR2 SVGEGT. The CDR3 length is 16 residues. The CDR3 reads CASSYLQGQTYNEQFF. For the CDR3, the DNA is TGTGCCAGCAGTTATTTGCAGGGACAGACGTACAATGAGCAGTTCTTC.

The chain recombines TRBV6-5 with TRBJ1-6; D gene unclear. V was cut by 6 bases and J by 2 bases, with 8 bases left in between. This CDR3 has 14 amino acids. The germline CDR1 and CDR2 sequences are MNHEY and SVGAGI. CDR3 protein: CASRSEAYNSPLHF. CDR3 sequence (DNA): TGTGCCAGCAGGTCAGAGGCCTATAATTCACCCCTCCACTTT.

About this clone: The junction differs from germline at one of its ends, possibly a read error. The rearrangement uses TRBV25-1 and TRBJ2-1, with TRBD1 matching over 11 bases. The CDR3 loop spans 13 amino acids. CDR1 is MGHDK and CDR2 is SYGVNS in the germline V gene. The CDR3 here is CASSETRDRGFIF. The CDR3 DNA sequence: TGTGCCAGCAGTGAAACCCGGGACAGGGGGTTTATCTTC.

The chain couples TRBV7-9 to TRBJ1-2; D ambiguous. The germline CDR1 and CDR2 sequences are SEHNR and FQNEAQ (reference sequence). Trimming took 3 bases from V and 2 from J, leaving 10 bases between them. The CDR3 has 14 residues. CDR3 coding DNA: TGTGCCAGCAGCTTCGAGGTCAAGAACTATGGCTACACCTTC. Its translation: CASSFEVKNYGYTF.

This clone was seen once. The chain's CDR3 is CASTLAGDNEQFF. CDR3 DNA: TGTGCCAGCACCCTCGCAGGGGACAATGAGCAGTTCTTC. The rearrangement joins TRBV12-3 or TRBV12-4 to TRBJ2-1; D perhaps matches TRBD1 (6 bases). Trimming took off 7 bases at V and 5 bases at J, with 12 bases between the two ends. This CDR3 comprises 13 residues.

This rearrangement joins TRBV15 to TRBJ1-1, with TRBD1 matching 9 bases. CDR3 length: 21 residues. V lost 0 bases, J lost 0 bases, and 17 bases stayed unmatched. Germline loops: CDR1 LNHNV, CDR2 YYDKDF (reference sequence). CDR3 amino acids: CATSRDGLTWGQGGLNTEAFF. In DNA, the CDR3 is TGTGCCACCAGCAGAGATGGTTTAACATGGGGACAGGGAGGATTGAACACTGAAGCTTTCTTT.

Here the CDR3 reads CASSPGDNEQFF. The CDR3 nucleotides are TGTGCCAGCAGCCCGGGGGACAATGAGCAGTTCTTC. The gene calls are TRBV7-9 and TRBJ2-1; D possibly corresponds to TRBD2 (6 bases). The length of the CDR3 is 12 residues. The V end lost 5 bases, the J end lost 5 bases, and 7 bases lay between the germline ends. Germline assignment: CDR1 SEHNR and CDR2 FQNEAQ (reference sequence).

This rearrangement joins TRBV11-2 to TRBJ1-1, with TRBD1 matching 7 bases. The germline gives CDR1 SGHAT, CDR2 FQNNGV. V lost 7 bases to trimming and J lost 4 bases; unmatched junction nucleotides: 6. This CDR3 has 13 residues. The CDR3 DNA reads as TGTGCCAGCAACAGACAGGGAGGCACTGAAGCTTTCTTT. Encoded protein: CASNRQGGTEAFF.

V and J are TRBV5-6 and TRBJ1-1, with 7 bases lining up with TRBD1. The germline V gene encodes CDR1 SGHDT and CDR2 YYEEEE. Germline trimming cut 0 bases from V and 5 bases from J; bases unmatched to any gene: 4. This CDR3 region has 14 residues. The CDR3 coding sequence is TGTGCCAGCAGCTTGGTCGCCAGGGGGACTGAAGCTTTCTTT. Translation gives CASSLVARGTEAFF.

This chain joins TRBV2 and TRBJ2-3; no firm D call. This CDR3 comprises 17 residues. Deletions cut 5 bases from V and 4 bases from J, with 22 bases between. Germline lookup yields CDR1 SNHLY and CDR2 FYNNEI. CDR3 protein: CASSSQETFYNPDTQYF. As DNA, the CDR3 is TGTGCCAGCAGTTCTCAAGAGACTTTCTACAACCCAGATACGCAGTATTTT.

This CDR3 reads CASSAGPNYGYTF. CDR3 sequence (DNA): TGTGCCAGTAGCGCCGGTCCTAACTATGGCTACACCTTC. The chain is built from TRBV19 and TRBJ1-2; D is undetermined. The CDR3 length is 13 residues. Between the trimmed V and J ends, which lost 6 bases and 0 bases, there was a span of 8 bases. CDR1 and CDR2 (germline): LNHDA, SQIVND (reference sequence).

This chain connects TRBV6-5 to TRBJ1-6, with TRBD1 as a possible D gene (6 bases). CDR3 length equals 12 residues. Trimming pared 5 bases from V and 10 bases from J, leaving 9 bases between. Per germline, CDR1 MNHEY and CDR2 SVGAGI. CDR3 residues: CASSPQGSPLHF. The DNA for the CDR3 is TGTGCCAGCAGTCCACAGGGATCACCCCTCCACTTT.

V gene TRBV27 combines with J gene TRBJ1-6; D is unresolved. The germline gives CDR1 MNHEY, CDR2 SMNVEV (reference sequence). The CDR3 covers 14 residues. The V and J ends lost 5 bases and 0 bases respectively, with 5 bases between them. CDR3 residues: CASSLLSYNSPLHF. DNA of the CDR3: TGTGCCAGCAGTCTACTCTCCTATAATTCACCCCTCCACTTT.

The rearrangement uses TRBV10-3 and TRBJ1-2; a possible D gene is TRBD1 (5 bases). V was pared by 7 bases and J by 3 bases, with 18 bases between. The CDR3 extends over 15 amino acids. CDR1 is ENHRY, CDR2 SYGVKD, per germline. The CDR3 loop reads CAITPRGGFDYGYTF. In nucleotides, the CDR3 is TGTGCCATCACCCCTCGGGGGGGATTTGACTATGGCTACACCTTC.

This clone was seen a single time. V usage is TRBV12-5 and J usage is TRBJ1-6, with 10 bases aligning to TRBD1. Germline V gives CDR1 LGHNT, CDR2 FRNRAP. This CDR3 has 21 residues. V lost 0 bases and J lost 1; bases outside the gene matches: 12. The CDR3 DNA follows: TGTGCTAGTGGTTTGGTCTCCGGGACAGGGGATAGGAGGTCCTATAATTCACCCCTCCACTTT. Its protein product is CASGLVSGTGDRRSYNSPLHF.

This rearrangement joins TRBV24-1 to TRBJ2-2; D perhaps matches TRBD2 (6 bases). CDR1 is KGHDR and CDR2 is SFDVKD in the germline V gene. The CDR3 has 18 residues. V was cut by 3 bases and J by 6 bases, with 22 bases left in between. The CDR3 sequence is CATSDVGSGELISGELFF. Here the CDR3 DNA reads TGTGCCACCAGTGATGTCGGGTCGGGAGAATTGATTTCCGGGGAGCTGTTTTTT.

CDR3 region: CASSPSSGNTIYF. The DNA for the CDR3 is TGTGCCAGCTCTCCGTCGTCTGGAAACACCATATATTTT. V and J are TRBV11-3 and TRBJ1-3; D not certain. The V and J ends lost 8 bases and 1 base respectively, with 9 bases between them. CDR1 and CDR2 (germline): SGHNT, YENEEA. The CDR3 has 13 amino acids. The full variable domain, completed using reference TRBV11-3 and TRBJ1-3, is EAGVVQSPRYKIIEKKQPVAFWCNPISGHNTLYWYLQNLGQGPELLIRYENEEAVDDSQLPKDRFSAERLKGVDSTLKIQPAELGDSAVYLCASSPSSGNTIYFGEGSWLTVV.